Presented here are 20 T cell receptor beta chains from one specimen sequenced in a study of blood T cell repertoires in COVID-19. The table came from immunoSEQ multiplex PCR; TCRdb's copy has only in-frame clones and leaves some out. The data hold under 200,000 clones, with around 86% observed a single time. Sequenced material: peripheral blood. Every receptor here comes from a woman aged 80 or over in a cohort sampled during active or convalescent COVID-19.

This chain's CDR3 is CASSPEGVNTEAFF. The DNA for the CDR3 is TGTGCCAGCAGTCCCGAGGGGGTGAACACTGAAGCTTTCTTT. V and J are TRBV27 and TRBJ1-1, with a weak D call TRBD1 (6 bases). Looked up from germline, CDR1 is MNHEY and CDR2 is SMNVEV (reference sequence). Trimming removed 5 bases from V and 0 bases from J, with 10 bases in between. The CDR3 is 14 residues long.

The rearrangement links TRBV15 to TRBJ1-2; TRBD1 matches 7 bases. CDR3 length: 14 amino acids. With 3 bases clipped from V and 0 bases from J, the junction kept 1 base outside the gene matches. The germline gives CDR1 LNHNV, CDR2 YYDKDF (reference sequence). The CDR3 nucleotides are TGTGCCACCAGCAGCGGGACAGCTAACTATGGCTACACCTTC. Protein: CATSSGTANYGYTF.

The rearrangement links TRBV27 to TRBJ1-2, with D tentatively TRBD1 (5 bases). Germline-derived CDR1 and CDR2 are MNHEY and SMNVEV (reference sequence). This CDR3 region has 15 residues. V lost 5 bases and J lost 4, with 17 bases in between. CDR3 DNA sequence: TGTGCCAGCAGTACCCGGGGAGGGGATCGCTATGGCTACACCTTC. Protein sequence: CASSTRGGDRYGYTF.

The J gene is TRBJ1-5, the V gene TRBV18; 7 bases align to TRBD1. J lost 1 base, V lost 3 bases, and 3 bases had no gene match. CDR3 length: 15 amino acids. CDR1 is KGHSH and CDR2 is LQKENI in the germline V gene. The DNA for the CDR3 is TGTGCCAGCTCACCTTCACAGGGGAGCAATCAGCCCCAGCATTTT. Translation gives CASSPSQGSNQPQHF.

The genes are TRBV6-5 and TRBJ2-7, with a tentative D call TRBD1 (6 bases). Germline CDR1 MNHEY, CDR2 SVGAGI. Trimming removed 5 bases from V and 4 bases from J, with 12 bases in between. The CDR3 covers 13 residues. CDR3 bases: TGTGCCAGCAGTCCACCCCAGGGGTACGAGCAGTACTTC. It translates to CASSPPQGYEQYF.

The V and J genes are TRBV10-3 and TRBJ1-1; D call uncertain. Germline V gives CDR1 ENHRY, CDR2 SYGVKD. The CDR3 consists of 11 residues. Between the trimmed V and J ends, which lost 2 bases and 9 bases, there was a span of 7 bases. The CDR3 is CAISEGEKAFF. CDR3 in DNA: TGTGCCATCAGTGAGGGGGAGAAAGCTTTCTTT.

The chain joins TRBV28 to TRBJ1-4; D gene uncertain. CDR3 length equals 16 residues. Germline V gene data show CDR1 as MDHEN and CDR2 as SYDVKM. Trimming stripped 5 bases from V and 4 bases from J, with 17 bases between. CDR3 sequence reads: CASSTAKRVINEKLFF. In nucleotides, the CDR3 is TGTGCCAGCAGTACCGCCAAGCGGGTAATTAATGAAAAACTGTTTTTT.

This CDR3 reads CASSFSPTETQYF. In DNA, the CDR3 is TGTGCCAGCAGCTTTAGTCCTACAGAGACCCAGTACTTC. The V gene is TRBV7-2, the J gene TRBJ2-5, with D uncertain. The CDR3 consists of 13 residues. CDR1 is SGHTA and CDR2 is FQGNSA in the germline V gene. V lost 3 bases to trimming and J lost 4 bases, with 9 bases between them.

The gene calls are TRBV6-1 and TRBJ1-2, with D possibly matching TRBD1 (6 bases). The CDR3 has 15 residues. Trimming took 3 bases from V and 0 from J, leaving 11 bases between them. CDR1 is MNHNS and CDR2 is SASEGT in the germline V gene. This chain's CDR3 is CASSDGQTANYGYTF. CDR3 nucleotides: TGTGCCAGCAGTGACGGACAGACAGCTAACTATGGCTACACCTTC.

This clone was counted once. The chain employs TRBV3-1 (or the pseudogene TRBV3-2) and TRBJ1-2; D is unclear. Trimming took off 1 base at V and 8 bases at J, with 5 bases between the two ends. CDR3 size: 11 residues. CDR1 is LGHDT and CDR2 is YNNKEL in the germline V gene (reference sequence). CDR3 DNA sequence: TGTGCCAGCAGCCAAGCCCAGGGCTACACCTTC. It translates to CASSQAQGYTF.

V gene TRBV6-5 combines with J gene TRBJ1-3; maybe TRBD1 (5 bases). The CDR3 has 15 residues. The germline V gene has CDR1 MNHEY and CDR2 SVGAGI. V was shortened by 5 bases and J by 0 bases, with 11 bases between the two germline ends. CDR3 loop: CASSQAGTSGNTIYF. Written as DNA, the CDR3 is TGTGCCAGCAGTCAGGCGGGGACCTCTGGAAACACCATATATTTT.

The rearrangement uses TRBV11-2 and TRBJ2-2, with 7 bases aligning to TRBD2. The V and J ends lost 3 bases and 5 bases, in that order; junction bases with no gene match: 6. Germline assignment: CDR1 SGHAT and CDR2 FQNNGV. The CDR3 totals 15 residues. The DNA of the CDR3 is TGTGCCAGCAGCTTTGGGATCGGGGGGACCGGGGAGCTGTTTTTT. Amino acids: CASSFGIGGTGELFF.

This chain links TRBV4-1 with TRBJ1-2; TRBD1 aligns across 9 bases. The CDR3 extends over 16 amino acids. V dropped 0 bases and J dropped 2; count of bases not matched to a gene: 4. Germline V gene data show CDR1 as MGHRA and CDR2 as YSYEKL. The DNA for the CDR3 is TGCGCCAGCAGCCAAGATTCGGACAGGGGCAACTATGGCTACACCTTC. This codes for CASSQDSDRGNYGYTF.

The chain combines TRBV18 with TRBJ2-5; 7 bases agree with TRBD1. Losses at the gene ends were 3 bases for V and 2 bases for J; bases not matched to a gene: 3. The CDR3 is 14 amino acids. From germline, CDR1 is KGHSH and CDR2 LQKENI. The CDR3 region is CASSPGQVQETQYF. For the CDR3, the DNA is TGTGCCAGCTCACCTGGACAGGTGCAAGAGACCCAGTACTTC.

This clone was detected only once. The rearrangement links TRBV19 to TRBJ2-5; TRBD2 matches at 7 bases. The CDR3 totals 17 residues. Trimming removed 3 bases from V and 4 bases from J; junction bases left unmatched: 14. Germline CDR1 and CDR2: LNHDA and SQIVND (reference sequence). CDR3 sequence reads: CASSMDVWAGVGETQYF. CDR3 DNA: TGTGCCAGTAGTATGGACGTATGGGCGGGAGTTGGAGAGACCCAGTACTTC.

In DNA, the CDR3 is TGTGCCACCAGTGATTTGCAATCTGGGGGGAACTATGGCTACACCTTC. Translating it yields CATSDLQSGGNYGYTF. The chain is built from TRBV24-1 and TRBJ1-2; maybe TRBD1 (5 bases). Per germline, CDR1 KGHDR and CDR2 SFDVKD. V dropped 0 bases and J dropped 2 bases, with 12 bases sitting between them. CDR3 size: 16 residues.

This chain uses TRBV5-6 with TRBJ1-1; 10 bases match TRBD1. Germline CDR1 is SGHDT and CDR2 is YYEEEE. The CDR3 runs to 14 residues. J gave up 4 bases and V 4 bases, and 4 bases lay outside the gene matches. The CDR3 DNA follows: TGTGCCAGCAGCGGGGGACAGGGGATCACTGAAGCTTTCTTT. Protein sequence: CASSGGQGITEAFF.

This clone was observed a single time. The chain combines TRBV14 with TRBJ2-5; D unclear. This CDR3 region has 14 residues. Trimming shortened V by 0 bases and J by 7 bases, and 12 bases separated the two germline ends. Germline V lookup: CDR1 SGHDN, CDR2 FVKESK. CDR3 DNA sequence: TGTGCCAGCAGCCAAGATTGGGTATCAGGGACCCAGTACTTC. The encoded protein is CASSQDWVSGTQYF.

The V and J genes are TRBV7-9 and TRBJ1-2; perhaps TRBD1 as D (6 bases). Germline CDR1 reads SEHNR; CDR2 reads FQNEAQ (reference sequence). Trimming removed 2 bases at V and 4 bases at J, with 20 bases between. The CDR3 extends over 17 amino acids. CDR3 nucleotides: TGTGCCAGCAGCTTAACCCCACTCCGGGACATAGTCTATGGCTACACCTTC. Translated: CASSLTPLRDIVYGYTF.

The rearrangement links TRBV20-1 to TRBJ1-1; TRBD1 is a possible D gene (6 bases). Germline values: CDR1 DFQATT, CDR2 SNEGSKA (reference sequence). The CDR3 totals 16 residues. Trimming shortened V by 3 bases and J by 4 bases, and 21 bases separated the two germline ends. CDR3 nucleotides: TGCAGTGCTAGTAATATCCCAGGGAAGGGGGTCACTGAAGCTTTCTTT. Translated: CSASNIPGKGVTEAFF.